This T cell receptor (beta chain) was sequenced for a study of blood T cell repertoires in COVID-19. Overall study: There were acute and convalescent COVID-19 samples, and they came from the United States, Italy and Spain.

Among Cohort 3 donors, those recovered had two negative PCRs, clearance, or symptom resolution. Repertoires were generated with immunoSEQ multiplex PCR, while TCRdb's copy carries only in-frame clones and drops some. Among 190,000 or so clones listed, approximately 86% were seen once. This CDR3 comprises 14 residues. Deletions cut 4 bases from V and 4 bases from J, with 13 bases between. Germline assignment: CDR1 MGHDK and CDR2 SYGVNS. This receptor was taken from a woman aged 30 to 39 who had recovered from COVID-19. Sequencing used PBMCs or T cells enriched from blood (not recorded which). The chain recombines TRBV25-1 with TRBJ1-1, with TRBD1 as a possible D gene (5 bases). Here the CDR3 reads CASSGGGSFTEAFF. The CDR3 coding sequence is TGTGCCAGCAGTGGGGGGGGTTCGTTCACTGAAGCTTTCTTT.